This is a list of T cell receptor beta chains from one sample in a study of shared clonotypes between healthy human individuals. Assay: immunoSEQ multiplex PCR; the TCRdb copy retains only in-frame clones and omits some. The sample has 97,000 or so clones, approximately 44% seen once. Specimen: PBMCs. The receptors were sampled from a woman aged 40 to 50 in good health. Some clones in this sample may be carry-over from other donors' samples. CDR3s include the opening cysteine and the closing phenylalanine or tryptophan. D genes are given only for firm matches. Size tells how often a clone was seen (once, few, many) or the class of an expanded clone, and some rows leave it out.

>TRBJ2-7|-|TRBD2|TRBV27
TGTGCCAGCAGCCGACGACCGGGACTAGCCTACGAGCAGTACTTC
CASSRRPGLAYEQYF
>TRBJ2-3|-|TRBD1|TRBV28
TGTGCCAGTTCGGGACAGGGAGCAGATACGCAGTATTTT
CASSGQGADTQYF
>TRBJ1-1|few|-|TRBV6-5
TGTGCCAGCAGTTCCGCGGTAGAAGCTTTCTTT
CASSSAVEAFF
>TRBJ1-4|few|-|TRBV6-5
TGTGCCAGCAGTTACTACAGGGTCGGAGAAAAACTGTTTTTT
CASSYYRVGEKLFF
>TRBJ2-7|few|TRBD2|TRBV10-3
TGTGCCAGCAATCCAGCGGGAGGACTGACATACGAGCAGTACTTC
CASNPAGGLTYEQYF
>TRBJ1-4|-|-|TRBV18
TGTGCCAGTCAGGGTTATGAAAAACTGTTTTTT
CASQGYEKLFF
>TRBJ2-3|-|TRBD2|TRBV25-1
TGTGCCAGCAGTCCCGGGACTAGCAGCTACACAGATACGCAGTATTTT
CASSPGTSSYTDTQYF
>TRBJ1-2|-|-|TRBV6-1
TGTGCCGGCAGGGAGACAGCTAACTATGGCTACACCTTC
CAGRETANYGYTF
>TRBJ2-4|many|-|TRBV30
TGTGCCTGGAGTGTACGTGGGGGAAACATTCAGTACTTC
CAWSVRGGNIQYF
>TRBJ1-1|-|TRBD1|TRBV29-1
TGCAGCGTCGATACTTCGGGACAGAGGAACAGTGAAGCTTTCTTT
CSVDTSGQRNSEAFF
>TRBJ2-7|-|TRBD1|TRBV30
TGTGCCTGGAACAGGGGGATAACCTACGAGCAGTACTTC
CAWNRGITYEQYF
>TRBJ1-3|-|-|TRBV4-1
TGCGCCAGCAGCCAAACTTTCGGAGCTGGAAACACCATATATTTT
CASSQTFGAGNTIYF
>TRBJ2-1|-|TRBD2|TRBV28
TGTGCCAGCCGTGCAGGGACTAGCGGGAGTTATGAGCAGTTCTTC
CASRAGTSGSYEQFF
>TRBJ1-1|few|-|TRBV6-5
TGTGCCAGCAGTTACTCCGGGACACTTGACGCTTTCTTT
CASSYSGTLDAFF
>TRBJ2-1|-|-|TRBV28
TGTGCCAGCAGTCCGGGGAATGAGCAGTTCTTC
CASSPGNEQFF
>TRBJ2-1|-|-|TRBV29-1
TGCAGCGTTTCATTTGCTGAGCAGTTCTTC
CSVSFAEQFF
>TRBJ2-7|-|TRBD1|TRBV10-3
TGTGCCATCAGGACAGGGATCCTGAGCTCCTACGAGCAGTACTTC
CAIRTGILSSYEQYF
>TRBJ2-7|few|-|TRBV9
TGTGCCAGCAGCGTAGAGGGCTCGCCCTCCTACGAGCAGTACTTC
CASSVEGSPSYEQYF
>TRBJ1-1|many|-|TRBV30
TGTGCCTGGAGTGTTTCCTTGAACACTGAAGCTTTCTTT
CAWSVSLNTEAFF
>TRBJ2-7|-|TRBD2|TRBV28
TGTGCCAGCAGCCCGGGGGGGAGCGGGATTTCCTACGAGCAGTACTTC
CASSPGGSGISYEQYF
>TRBJ2-7|many|-|TRBV12-5
TGTGCTAGTGGTTTACAGTCCGGGACACAGTCCTACGAGCAGTACTTC
CASGLQSGTQSYEQYF
>TRBJ2-7|many|-|TRBV5-6
TGTGCCAGCAGCTTTGGCACAAGGCCTTCCTCCTACGAGCAGTACTTC
CASSFGTRPSSYEQYF
>TRBJ1-5|-|TRBD1|TRBV6-5
TGTGCCAGCAGTCCACGCCGGACAGGGGGGACGGACCAGCATTTT
CASSPRRTGGTDQHF
>TRBJ2-1|many|TRBD2|TRBV7-3
TGTGCCAGCAGCTTACTAGCGGCCGATGGAGAGCAGTTCTTC
CASSLLAADGEQFF
>TRBJ2-7|once|-|TRBV18
TGTGCCAGCTCACCAGACGTGGGGTCGGTCTACGAGCAGTACTTC
CASSPDVGSVYEQYF
>TRBJ2-7|many|-|TRBV20-1
TGCAGTGTCCGGACCGCCTACGAGCAGTACTTC
CSVRTAYEQYF
>TRBJ2-5|-|-|TRBV5-8
TGTGCCAGCAGCTTGATAACAAGGACTCGCGGAGAGACCCAGTACTTC
CASSLITRTRGETQYF
>TRBJ2-3|-|-|TRBV2
TGTGCCAGCAGTGAAGCGCTTCCCGAAGATACGCAGTATTTT
CASSEALPEDTQYF
>TRBJ2-7|-|TRBD2|TRBV28
TGTGCCAGCAGTTCCGTCCTTAAGAGGCGGGAGGGCTACGAGCAGTACTTC
CASSSVLKRREGYEQYF
>TRBJ2-7|many|TRBD2|TRBV29-1
TGCAGCGTTGAAAGCACTAGCGGGAGTGCCTACGAGCAGTACTTC
CSVESTSGSAYEQYF
>TRBJ1-1|-|-|TRBV5-5
TGTGCCAGCAGCTTCGTGATGAACACTGAAGCTTTCTTT
CASSFVMNTEAFF
>TRBJ1-5|-|-|TRBV7-9
TGTGCCAGCAGCTTGGCAGGGAGTGTGGATCAGCCCCAGCATTTT
CASSLAGSVDQPQHF
>TRBJ2-7|few|TRBD1|TRBV7-9
TGTGCCAGCAGGCGGCAGGGGGCGTTCGAGCAGTACTTC
CASRRQGAFEQYF
>TRBJ2-1|many|-|TRBV29-1
TGCAGCGTTCAAAGAGAATGGGGCCCTAACCCCTTCTTC
CSVQREWGPNPFF
>TRBJ2-7|few|TRBD2|TRBV4-3
TGCGCCAGCAGCCACCAAGGTCTAGCGGTATCTTACGAGCAGTACTTC
CASSHQGLAVSYEQYF
>TRBJ2-1|-|TRBD2|TRBV29-1
TGCAGCGTTGAAGATCTGGCTAGCGGGAGTCCCGTTACGCAGTTCTTC
CSVEDLASGSPVTQFF
>TRBJ2-1|many|-|TRBV6-4
TGTGCCAGCAGTGAGAACTCCTACAATGAGCAGTTCTTC
CASSENSYNEQFF
>TRBJ2-7|many|TRBD2|TRBV11-2
TGTGCCAGCAGCTTTAGCGGGGGTGCCCTCGAGCAGTACTTC
CASSFSGGALEQYF
>TRBJ2-5|many|TRBD1|TRBV29-1
TGCAGCGTTGTTGGGGGTGGACAGGGTTTGGGACAAGAGACCCAGTACTTC
CSVVGGGQGLGQETQYF
>TRBJ2-7|once|-|TRBV7-7
TGTGCCAGCAGCTTAGGGCCTAGCGATGGCCTGGAGCAGTACTTC
CASSLGPSDGLEQYF
>TRBJ2-5|few|-|TRBV5-4
TGTGCCAGCAGCCTGTACGGAGAACAAGAGACCCAGTACTTC
CASSLYGEQETQYF
>TRBJ2-7|-|TRBD1|TRBV6-5
TGTGCCAGCAGTGAGACCGGGACAGGCTACGAGCAGTACTTC
CASSETGTGYEQYF
>TRBJ1-2|many|TRBD1|TRBV19
TGTGCCAGTAGTGACCGGGACAGCGACCTCTATGGCTACACCTTC
CASSDRDSDLYGYTF
>TRBJ1-3|few|-|TRBV6-1
TGTGCCAGCAGTGACACCAGACGCTCTGGAAACACCATATATTTT
CASSDTRRSGNTIYF
>TRBJ2-1|-|-|TRBV13
TGTGCCAGCAGCTCCGGGACCAAGTACAATGAGCAGTTCTTC
CASSSGTKYNEQFF
>TRBJ1-5|-|TRBD1|TRBV27
TGTGCCAGCAGTTTAGGGACAGGGGGCAAACAGCCCCAGCATTTT
CASSLGTGGKQPQHF
>TRBJ2-7|many|-|TRBV27
TGTGCCAGCAGTTTAATAGACACCGCCGAGCAGTACTTC
CASSLIDTAEQYF